This T cell receptor beta chain is from a study of vaccination and CD4 T cells after COVID-19. About this clonotype: What it binds is not known.

The V gene lost 2 bases and the J gene lost 3 bases, with 8 bases spanning the gap. CDR1 is SGHRS and CDR2 is YFSETQ in the germline V gene. The CDR3 sequence is 13 residues long. Treatment described: approximately nine-day PBMC culture with coronavirus spike peptide pools or control peptides (ViraFEST assay). Sequencing of the DNA from cultured CD4+ T cells was carried out with the Oncomine TCR Beta short-read assay. TCRdb recomputed calls from the PCR reads with MiXCR, one row per CDR3 protein. This table holds approximately 4,100 distinct CDR3 sequences, 14% to 15% found once. The sequence was obtained from a human donor who had recovered from COVID-19. The material sequenced was CD4+ T cells from blood, cultured in vitro. The chain has TRBV5-1 and TRBJ1-2; D is unclear. Written as DNA, the CDR3 is TGCGCCAGCAGCTTAACGGAGGACTATGGCTACACCTTC. This translates into CASSLTEDYGYTF.